This TCR beta chain is from a study of blood T cell repertoires in COVID-19. In the study overall: Donors in the United States, Italy and Spain gave samples during acute or convalescent COVID-19. Nucleic acid was either cDNA or gDNA, and it came from T cells, B-cell-depleted T cells, or PBMCs.

Seattle researchers signed up patients amid active infection and tracked them longitudinally. Methods used by the authors: Amplifying reference gene primers gave estimates of nucleated cell counts. Sequencing was performed with immunoSEQ multiplex PCR; in TCRdb, only in-frame clones are kept and a portion is missing. V and J calls and clone size are as listed in that table; D and trimming were resolved from the DNA. The table records about 530,000 clones, 85% to 90% of them present only once. The CDR3 totals 11 residues. The germline V gene encodes CDR1 KGHDR and CDR2 SFDVKD. Trimming removed 7 bases at V and 4 bases at J, with 6 bases between.

V is TRBV24-1 and J is TRBJ1-1, with D hard to call. The clonotype comes from a woman aged 45-65 years with COVID-19, enrolled during active disease. The sequenced material came from peripheral blood. This CDR3 is CATRGGTEAFF. In DNA form, the CDR3 reads TGTGCCACCAGGGGAGGCACTGAAGCTTTCTTT.